These 10 T cell receptor beta chains were sequenced from one sample in a study of identical twins. One entry per CDR3 protein, called by TCRdb with MiXCR from the 5' RACE reads. The repertoire consists of about 660,000 distinct CDR3 sequences, with 8.5% to 9% occurring once and the leading ten covering around 0.98%. This same sample was also taken into another study, of yellow fever vaccine responses in identical twins.

The sequencing sample was made of PBMCs. The receptor set was obtained from a woman aged 18-29 years in good health.

The chain employs TRBV19 and TRBJ2-4, with 11 bases aligning to TRBD2. CDR1 is LNHDA, CDR2 SQIVND, per germline (reference sequence). The CDR3 runs to 13 residues. With V trimmed by 8 bases and J by 5 bases, 2 bases remained unmatched. The CDR3 coding sequence is TGTGCCAGTGCGACTAGCGGGGAAAACATTCAGTACTTC. Its protein is CASATSGENIQYF.

The chain employs TRBV7-9 and TRBJ2-7, with no clear D. Germline lookup yields CDR1 SEHNR and CDR2 FQNEAQ (reference sequence). The CDR3 is made up of 11 amino acids. CDR3 sequence (DNA): TGTGCATTCGGCACCTCCTACGAGCAGTACTTC. This gives the protein CAFGTSYEQYF.

In its sample, this clonotype was seen many times. V usage is TRBV5-1 and J usage is TRBJ2-5, with a tentative D call TRBD1 (5 bases). The V end lost 0 bases, the J end lost 6 bases, and 15 bases lay between the germline ends. This CDR3 comprises 15 residues. Germline CDR1 and CDR2: SGHRS and YFSETQ. The CDR3 DNA reads TGCGCCAGCAGCTTGGTTCCTGACAGCAGCAAGACCCAGTACTTC. Translated, it gives CASSLVPDSSKTQYF.

This clonotype has just a few counts. The chain is built from TRBV5-4 and TRBJ1-2; no clear D. This CDR3 is 14 amino acids long. Trimming left V 4 bases short and J 2 bases short, with 12 bases between. Germline lookup yields CDR1 SGHNT and CDR2 YYREEE (reference sequence). CDR3 DNA: TGTGCCAGCAGCATTAGCAGACTAAACTATGGCTACACCTTC. Amino acids: CASSISRLNYGYTF.

V usage is TRBV11-2 and J usage is TRBJ2-3; 15 positions agree with TRBD2. This CDR3 contains 19 residues. Looked up from germline, CDR1 is SGHAT and CDR2 is FQNNGV. J was trimmed by 4 bases and V by 5 bases; bases with no gene match: 13. CDR3 sequence: CASSTRTSGGASGADTQYF. The CDR3 DNA reads TGTGCCAGCAGCACCCGGACTAGCGGGGGGGCCTCGGGAGCAGATACGCAGTATTTT.

The chain couples TRBV6-1 to TRBJ2-1; D gene unclear. The V and J ends lost 0 bases and 5 bases respectively, with 5 bases between them. In germline, CDR1 is MNHNS, CDR2 SASEGT. CDR3 length equals 13 residues. The DNA for the CDR3 is TGTGCCAGCAGTGAAGCGAGGCACAATGAGCAGTTCTTC. This sequence encodes CASSEARHNEQFF.

This clonotype turned up a few times. The CDR3 region has the DNA TGTGCCAGCAGCTTAGCAGCCGGGACAGGACAAGAGACCCAGTACTTC. It yields the protein CASSLAAGTGQETQYF. The genes are TRBV7-2 and TRBJ2-5, with 8 positions matching TRBD1. The CDR3 extends over 16 amino acids. V shed 0 bases, J shed 2 bases, and the junction held 5 bases outside the gene matches. Germline loops: CDR1 SGHTA, CDR2 FQGNSA. Combining the CDR3 with reference TRBV7-2 and TRBJ2-5 gives the whole variable domain GAGVSQSPSNKVTEKGKDVELRCDPISGHTALYWYRQSLGQGLEFLIYFQGNSAPDKSGLPSDRFSAERTGGSVSTLTIQRTQQEDSAVYLCASSLAAGTGQETQYFGPGTRLLVL.

The sample holds many counts of this clonotype. This rearrangement joins TRBV4-1 to TRBJ1-2; 9 nucleotides align to TRBD1. Trimming took 1 base from V and 3 from J; bases not matched to a gene: 9. The CDR3 extends over 17 amino acids. In germline, CDR1 is MGHRA, CDR2 YSYEKL. DNA of the CDR3: TGCGCCAGCAGCCAAGTGTTTAGACAGGGGGAAGACTATGGCTACACCTTC. Residues: CASSQVFRQGEDYGYTF.

This chain joins TRBV28 and TRBJ2-5; TRBD2 aligns across 10 bases. Per the germline V gene, CDR1 is MDHEN and CDR2 is SYDVKM. The V segment lost 5 bases and the J segment 6 bases; nucleotides outside the gene matches: 15. The CDR3 contains 17 residues. CDR3 DNA: TGTGCCAGCAGTCGGCAAACCGGGACTAGCGCCTCGCAGACCCAGTACTTC. This gives the protein CASSRQTGTSASQTQYF. Drawing the rest from reference TRBV28 and TRBJ2-5, the complete variable domain is DVKVTQSSRYLVKRTGEKVFLECVQDMDHENMFWYRQDPGLGLRLIYFSYDVKMKEKGDIPEGYSVSREKKERFSLILESASTNQTSMYLCASSRQTGTSASQTQYFGPGTRLLVL.

The table lists this clonotype with many counts. The CDR3 protein is CASSCYFSGQANTGELFF. CDR3 DNA: TGTGCCAGCAGTTGCTACTTCTCTGGGCAGGCTAACACCGGGGAGCTGTTTTTT. The chain recombines TRBV6-7 with TRBJ2-2; D is unclear. TRBV6-7 is given ORF status, its function remaining uncertain. The V gene lost 4 bases and the J gene lost 2 bases, with 20 bases spanning the gap. The CDR3 is 18 amino acids.